The rows below give T cell receptor beta chains drawn from one sample of a study of shared clonotypes between healthy human individuals. This table comes from immunoSEQ multiplex PCR, and its TCRdb copy is limited to in-frame clones, with some not included. Of around 700,000 clones in the sample, about 74% are singletons; the top ten hold over 1.5%. Sequenced input: memory CD4+ T cells sorted from blood. Receptors originate from a woman aged 25 to 39 in good health. The CDR3 runs from the conserved cysteine through the conserved F or W. D genes are given only for firm matches. Clone size is shown for a subset of rows, as once, few, many or a class of expanded clone.

j_call,v_call,clone_size,d_call,cdr3_aa
TRBJ1-5,TRBV5-4,.,TRBD1,CASSLAPTGDQPQHF
TRBJ2-3,TRBV7-3,.,.,CASSSSTDTQYF
TRBJ1-4,TRBV10-3,.,TRBD1,CAISAGQGQGTNEKLFF
TRBJ1-5,TRBV6-1,once,TRBD1,CASSDPLTGVSNQPQHF
TRBJ2-1,TRBV18,.,.,CASSPDRNEQFF
TRBJ2-3,TRBV28,.,.,CASSLFGYQQYF
TRBJ2-4,TRBV7-2,.,.,CASSLGPSEAKNIQYF
TRBJ1-1,TRBV20-1,.,.,CSAGRTEAFF
TRBJ2-6,TRBV19,.,.,CASRTRGYSGANVLTF
TRBJ1-5,TRBV5-5,.,TRBD1,CASSNRQGNSNQPQHF
TRBJ2-5,TRBV6-1,.,.,CASSKGQETQYF
TRBJ2-3,TRBV19,few,.,CASRRELIADTQYF
TRBJ2-7,TRBV7-2,many,TRBD2,CASSGSGINYEQYF
TRBJ2-1,TRBV7-9,once,TRBD2,CASSLASGRASDEQFF
TRBJ2-5,TRBV11-3,.,TRBD1,CASSDTGVGRTQYF
TRBJ1-4,TRBV19,.,.,CASSIWGEKLFF
TRBJ2-1,TRBV7-2,.,TRBD2,CASSLGGGFQYEQFF
TRBJ2-5,TRBV25-1,.,TRBD1,CASSDSTPGQIEETQYF
TRBJ2-7,TRBV20-1,.,.,CSASGSYEQYF
TRBJ1-1,TRBV19,many,.,CASSIPGPEAFF
TRBJ2-7,TRBV29-1,.,TRBD2,CSVLPSGVSYEQYF
TRBJ2-5,TRBV5-1,many,TRBD2,CASRLRLAGQETQYF
TRBJ2-7,TRBV5-1,.,.,CASRTELHYEQYF
TRBJ1-1,TRBV5-4,.,TRBD1,CASSPGTGGGNTEAFF
TRBJ2-3,TRBV5-1,few,.,CASSLFSSTDTQYF
TRBJ2-5,TRBV25-1,.,TRBD1,CASSEGTGPMGFYF
TRBJ1-5,TRBV29-1,.,TRBD1,CSVSDRDQPQHF
TRBJ2-5,TRBV19,.,.,CASSDYRDLGETQYF
TRBJ1-4,TRBV6-5,.,TRBD1,CASRKDRGNEKLFF
TRBJ1-5,TRBV5-1,.,.,CASSLGPNQPQHF
TRBJ2-1,TRBV28,.,TRBD2,CASSTRSPSGRARSEQFF
TRBJ2-2,TRBV7-9,.,TRBD1,CASSAWSGTAREELFF
TRBJ2-1,TRBV14,.,TRBD2,CASSRTDQAGLNNEQFF
TRBJ1-1,TRBV6-1,.,TRBD1,CASSDRQGGTEAFF
TRBJ1-2,TRBV25-1,.,TRBD1,CASSGRGGAGYGYTF
TRBJ1-6,TRBV6-1,.,.,CASSEVLVRSSSPLHF
TRBJ2-7,TRBV6-1,.,.,CASSQTGLLYEQYF
TRBJ2-3,TRBV7-9,.,TRBD2,CASSLREGQTDTQYF
TRBJ2-3,TRBV13,.,TRBD1,CASSRRQGLGADTQYF
TRBJ2-5,TRBV6-5,.,.,CASSYSLTQYF
TRBJ1-1,TRBV19,.,TRBD1,CASSSGQGTEAFF
TRBJ1-1,TRBV7-8,.,.,CASSSRTVGMNTEAFF